This T cell receptor beta chain emerged from a study of T-cell memory formation after mild COVID-19. A single record per CDR3 protein comes from TCRdb applying MiXCR to the 5' RACE reads. The sample comprises 300,000 to 400,000 distinct CDR3 sequences, 25% to 30% of which are singletons, and approximately 12% rests with the top ten. The germline V gene encodes CDR1 LGHNA and CDR2 YSLEER. Trimming left V 0 bases short and J 6 bases short, with 6 bases between. The CDR3 spans 14 residues. This chain links TRBV4-3 with TRBJ1-6; D is unresolved. The sequencing input was PBMCs or a T cell subset sorted from them (not recorded which). This TCR was recovered from an adult woman who had mild COVID-19 (a few samples of this study predate the infection). Cell type and time point are not known. This chain's CDR3 is CASSQDHLNSPLHF. CDR3 DNA sequence: TGCGCCAGCAGCCAAGACCACCTTAATTCACCCCTCCACTTT.